One and the same sample provided the 20 T cell receptor beta chains below, sequenced in a study of Graves' ophthalmopathy and Graves' hyperthyroidism. As the template, RNA transcripts were used to amplify TCR beta CDR3 regions. HTBI primers were employed in first-round RT-PCR, then a second-round multiplex PCR followed. TCRdb used MiXCR to reprocess the multiplex PCR reads, holding one entry per CDR3 protein. The sample yields about 700,000 distinct CDR3 sequences, approximately 40% seen once. The sample consisted of peripheral blood. The receptors come from an adult man with Graves' ophthalmopathy.

This clonotype was seen a handful of times. The chain couples TRBV20-1 to TRBJ1-5; the match to TRBD1 covers 10 bases. Germline lookup yields CDR1 DFQATT and CDR2 SNEGSKA (reference sequence). This CDR3 is built from 13 residues. After removal of 2 bases from V and 7 bases from J, the junction contained 2 bases not matched to a gene. CDR3 residues: CSARRDRGQPQHF. CDR3 in DNA: TGCAGTGCTAGAAGGGACAGGGGCCAGCCCCAGCATTTT.

The V and J genes are TRBV7-8 and TRBJ2-2; 10 nucleotides line up with TRBD2. J was trimmed by 6 bases and V by 0 bases; bases with no gene match: 4. The CDR3 length is 16 residues. The germline CDR1 and CDR2 sequences are SGHVS and FQNEAQ. Here the CDR3 reads CASSLAWTSGPGELFF. Here the CDR3 DNA reads TGTGCCAGCAGCTTAGCATGGACTAGCGGTCCCGGGGAGCTGTTTTTT.

This clonotype was counted only a few times. CDR3 sequence reads: CASSIRPGGWSNYGYTF. In DNA, the CDR3 is TGTGCCAGTAGTATCAGACCGGGGGGATGGAGTAACTATGGCTACACCTTC. This chain links TRBV19 with TRBJ1-2, with a possible D match to TRBD1 (5 bases). The CDR3 length is 17 residues. V lost 3 bases and J 1 base, leaving 18 bases between the germline ends. The germline V gene has CDR1 LNHDA and CDR2 SQIVND (reference sequence).

This clonotype has ten or more counts. V gene TRBV7-6 combines with J gene TRBJ2-5; D remains unclear. Trimming shortened V by 6 bases and J by 3 bases, and 17 bases separated the two germline ends. The CDR3 extends over 15 amino acids. CDR1 is SGHVS and CDR2 is FNYEAQ in the germline V gene. CDR3 sequence: CASSSAGRRKETQYF. DNA for the CDR3: TGTGCCAGCAGTTCGGCTGGACGGCGCAAAGAGACCCAGTACTTC.

The chain is built from TRBV10-3 and TRBJ1-1; D call uncertain. V was pared by 6 bases and J by 0 bases, with 11 bases between. This CDR3 is 14 amino acids long. Germline-derived CDR1 and CDR2 are ENHRY and SYGVKD. In DNA form, the CDR3 reads TGTGCCATCAGCCCACAGACTGTGAACACTGAAGCTTTCTTT. Encoded protein: CAISPQTVNTEAFF.

In its sample, this clonotype was seen a few times. V and J are TRBV11-2 and TRBJ2-7; D is undetermined. The CDR3 spans 14 residues. V gave up 2 bases and J gave up 6 bases, with 14 bases separating them. Germline V gene lookup returns CDR1 SGHAT and CDR2 FQNNGV. CDR3 nucleotides: TGTGCCAGCAGCTTATTCGTTCAGGCCGGCGAGCAGTACTTC. The encoded protein is CASSLFVQAGEQYF.

This clonotype was counted a few times. The chain recombines TRBV7-9 with TRBJ2-1, with 9 bases matching TRBD2. The CDR3 has 15 amino acids. From germline, CDR1 is SEHNR and CDR2 FQNEAQ (reference sequence). V shed 5 bases and J 6 bases; nucleotides not matched to a gene: 8. CDR3 loop: CASSPSGLAINEQFF. The CDR3 nucleotides read TGTGCCAGCAGCCCCAGCGGACTAGCGATCAATGAGCAGTTCTTC.

Concerning this clonotype itself: This may be a read error, as it is one base from a much larger clone. Lacking the conserved final phenylalanine or tryptophan, this CDR3 likely reflects a read error. This chain joins TRBV19 and TRBJ1-2; D unresolved. The CDR3 covers 12 residues. Trimming left V 7 bases short and J 3 bases short, with 9 bases between. Germline-derived CDR1 and CDR2 are LNHDA and SQIVND (reference sequence). The CDR3, as DNA: TGTGCCAGTACTCCGGGATACTATGGCTACACCTCC. Encoded protein: CASTPGYYGYTS.

The table lists this clonotype with a few counts. The rearrangement uses TRBV10-3 and TRBJ2-7, with 7 bases matching TRBD1. This CDR3 has 13 residues. Germline values: CDR1 ENHRY, CDR2 SYGVKD. Trimming at V came to 8 bases and at J to 5 bases, leaving 9 bases not matched to a gene. The CDR3 sequence: CAISDRQVNEQYF. CDR3 sequence (DNA): TGTGCCATCTCGGACAGGCAGGTCAACGAGCAGTACTTC.

As concerns this clonotype: One end of the junction varies from germline; a read error may be responsible. This rearrangement joins TRBV25-1 to TRBJ2-7; D not resolved. The CDR3 sequence is 12 residues long. Per germline, CDR1 MGHDK and CDR2 SYGVNS. CDR3 nucleotide sequence: TGTGCCAGCAGTTTGGTCGGCTACGAGCGGTACTTC. Translation: CASSLVGYERYF.

This clonotype was counted once. This may be a read error, as it is one base from a much larger clone. The chain's CDR3 is CSVATGGVYEQYF. The DNA of the CDR3 is TGCAGCGTTGCGACAGGGGGGGTTTACGAGCAGTACTTC. The V call is TRBV29-1, the J call TRBJ2-5, with 9 bases that match TRBD1. The J call is uncertain, as TRBJ2-7 better fits the DNA end. This CDR3 has 13 residues. Looked up from germline, CDR1 is SQVTM and CDR2 is ANQGSEA.

The table lists this clonotype with many counts. The chain combines TRBV7-6 with TRBJ1-1, with TRBD1 matching 7 bases. CDR3 size: 16 residues. V lost 0 bases to trimming and J lost 0 bases; unmatched junction nucleotides: 4. Per the germline V gene, CDR1 is SGHVS and CDR2 is FNYEAQ. DNA of the CDR3: TGTGCCAGCAGCTTAGCCGGGACAGCAATGAACACTGAAGCTTTCTTT. Translated: CASSLAGTAMNTEAFF.

At least ten counts were recorded for this clonotype. The chain has TRBV7-2 and TRBJ1-5, with TRBD1 matching 10 bases. After removal of 5 bases from V and 2 bases from J, the junction contained 3 bases not matched to a gene. Germline assignment: CDR1 SGHTA and CDR2 FQGNSA. The CDR3 contains 15 residues. The CDR3 reads CASSRDRGRNQPQHF. As DNA, the CDR3 is TGTGCCAGCAGCAGGGACAGGGGACGCAATCAGCCCCAGCATTTT.

The rearrangement joins TRBV20-1 to TRBJ2-2, with TRBD2 matching over 9 bases. The CDR3 is 16 amino acids. CDR1 is DFQATT, CDR2 SNEGSKA, per germline (reference sequence). J lost 8 bases, V lost 2 bases, and 12 bases had no gene match. The CDR3 DNA reads TGCAGTGCTAGACCGATGCTAGCGGGGTTAAGGGGGGAGCTGTTTTTT. It codes for CSARPMLAGLRGELFF.

This clonotype was detected a few times. The chain uses TRBV12-3 or TRBV12-4 and TRBJ2-5, with D perhaps matching TRBD1 or TRBD2 (5 bases each). V shed 4 bases and J shed 0 bases, with 12 bases lying between them. The CDR3 spans 15 residues. This chain's CDR3 is CASSSPGRHQETQYF. Here the CDR3 DNA reads TGTGCCAGCAGTTCTCCGGGACGCCACCAAGAGACCCAGTACTTC.

The chain employs TRBV7-3 and TRBJ2-3, with 8 bases matching TRBD1. V shed 5 bases, J shed 3 bases, and the junction held 4 bases outside the gene matches. Germline CDR1 reads SGHTA; CDR2 reads FQGTGA. The length of the CDR3 is 14 residues. The chain's CDR3 is CASSPDRATDTQYF. The CDR3 DNA sequence: TGTGCCAGCAGCCCGGACAGGGCGACAGATACGCAGTATTTT. Full variable domain (outside the CDR3, taken from reference TRBV7-3 and TRBJ2-3): GAGVSQTPSNKVTEKGKYVELRCDPISGHTALYWYRQSLGQGPEFLIYFQGTGAADDSGLPNDRFFAVRPEGSVSTLKIQRTERGDSAVYLCASSPDRATDTQYFGPGTRLTVL.

The V gene is TRBV19, the J gene TRBJ2-7; D may be TRBD1 (7 bases). There are 14 residues in the CDR3. Trimming removed 3 bases at V and 1 base at J, with 10 bases between. CDR1 and CDR2 (germline): LNHDA, SQIVND (reference sequence). This chain's CDR3 is CASSMAGGSYEQYF. CDR3 nucleotides: TGTGCCAGTAGTATGGCAGGGGGGTCCTACGAGCAGTACTTC.

The sample holds many counts of this clonotype. The chain is built from TRBV6-6 and TRBJ1-4; D remains ambiguous. Germline values: CDR1 MNHNY, CDR2 SVGAGI (reference sequence). The CDR3 is 14 amino acids. V was trimmed by 2 bases and J by 5 bases, leaving 9 bases between them. For the CDR3, the DNA is TGTGCCAGCAGTTACATCACAGACAATGAAAAACTGTTTTTT. Protein: CASSYITDNEKLFF.

As DNA, the CDR3 is TGCAGCGTTTCAACTAGCTCCTACGAGCAGTACTTC. Translation gives CSVSTSSYEQYF. The chain uses TRBV29-1 and TRBJ2-7; D perhaps matches TRBD2 (5 bases). Trimming shortened V by 5 bases and J by 0 bases, and 8 bases separated the two germline ends. Germline lookup yields CDR1 SQVTM and CDR2 ANQGSEA. CDR3 length: 12 residues.

The J gene is TRBJ1-4, the V gene TRBV25-1; 10 nucleotides align to TRBD1. The trim removed 5 bases at V and 5 bases at J, leaving 5 bases unmatched. The germline V gene has CDR1 MGHDK and CDR2 SYGVNS. The CDR3 runs to 15 residues. CDR3 bases: TGTGCCAGCAGTTACCGGACAGGGGGAAATGAAAAACTGTTTTTT. Its translation is CASSYRTGGNEKLFF. The complete variable domain, with remaining parts taken from reference TRBV25-1 and TRBJ1-4, reads EADIYQTPRYLVIGTGKKITLECSQTMGHDKMYWYQQDPGMELHLIHYSYGVNSTEKGDLSSESTVSRIRTEHFPLTLESARPSHTSQYLCASSYRTGGNEKLFFGSGTQLSVL.